This record covers a single T cell receptor (beta chain). Antigen unknown. Sequenced material consisted of expressed TCRB transcripts (all of the isolated RNA was reverse transcribed). Clones were sequenced by immunoSEQ multiplex PCR, and TCRdb holds only the in-frame ones, with some missing. The sample lists 250,000 to 400,000 clones; 13% to 15% were seen once. This specimen comes from a study of beta chain features in type 1 diabetes. At the level of the study: Patients did not differ from healthy donors in age, gender or cell yield.

J lost 1 base, V lost 2 bases, and 16 bases had no gene match. Looked up from germline, CDR1 is GTSNPN and CDR2 is SVGIG (reference sequence). The CDR3 runs 21 residues. Whole-study findings and limits: In every one of the four CD4+ subsets, TCRB CDR3s were moderately but significantly shorter in Type 1 diabetes patients.

Sampling consisted of one heparinised blood draw per donor, averaging roughly 110 mL. Purity exceeding 98% was reached by all sorted populations. The chain carries TRBV30 and TRBJ2-5; 16 bases agree with TRBD2. The TCR was taken from a man aged 25 to 45 in good health. Sequencing was performed on central memory CD4+ T cells from blood. The CDR3 sequence: CAWSNGTGLAGGSWGQETQYF. CDR3 nucleotides: TGTGCCTGGAGTAACGGAACGGGACTAGCGGGAGGGAGTTGGGGCCAAGAGACCCAGTACTTC.